The 6 T cell receptor beta chains reported below all come from one sample, sequenced in a study of T cells expressing NK-cell markers. Using the 5' RACE reads, TCRdb records one entry per CDR3 protein without DNA. Its table records about 460,000 distinct CDR3 sequences. Sequenced sample: blood T cells: a sorted CD56 or NKG2C T cell subset, CD4+ or CD8+ T cells, or bulk PBMC T cells (not recorded which). Receptors were obtained from a woman aged 45-59 years in good health.

The CDR3 sequence: CASSQSTNYGYTF. The rearrangement links TRBV7-2 to TRBJ1-2. The CDR3 runs 13 residues. From germline, CDR1 is SGHTA and CDR2 FQGNSA.

The V and J genes are TRBV2 and TRBJ1-2; TCRdb selects TRBD1, and the lack of DNA leaves this call unchecked. The germline V gene encodes CDR1 SNHLY and CDR2 FYNNEI. This CDR3 has 14 residues. The CDR3 is CASSPGQGAEVHTF.

This sequence joins TRBV10-3 and TRBJ1-1; TCRdb's D call of TRBD1 is untestable without DNA. The CDR3 is 16 residues long. Germline loops: CDR1 ENHRY, CDR2 SYGVKD. The CDR3 loop is CAISRRGRREGTEAFF.

The gene calls are TRBV11-2 and TRBJ2-3; there is no DNA to check the TCRdb D call of TRBD2. The CDR3 totals 18 residues. Per the germline V gene, CDR1 is SGHAT and CDR2 is FQNNGV. The CDR3 loop is CASSPRFRTSGSPDTQYF.

The CDR3 loop is CASSPGGLGKLFF. The genes are TRBV12-3 or TRBV12-4 and TRBJ1-4. This CDR3 spans 13 amino acids.

V gene TRBV20-1 combines with J gene TRBJ2-1; TCRdb reports TRBD1, a call that lacks DNA to check it against. Germline loops: CDR1 DFQATT, CDR2 SNEGSKA (reference sequence). This CDR3 is 16 amino acids long. CDR3 residues: CSARPPRGTGNNEQFF.